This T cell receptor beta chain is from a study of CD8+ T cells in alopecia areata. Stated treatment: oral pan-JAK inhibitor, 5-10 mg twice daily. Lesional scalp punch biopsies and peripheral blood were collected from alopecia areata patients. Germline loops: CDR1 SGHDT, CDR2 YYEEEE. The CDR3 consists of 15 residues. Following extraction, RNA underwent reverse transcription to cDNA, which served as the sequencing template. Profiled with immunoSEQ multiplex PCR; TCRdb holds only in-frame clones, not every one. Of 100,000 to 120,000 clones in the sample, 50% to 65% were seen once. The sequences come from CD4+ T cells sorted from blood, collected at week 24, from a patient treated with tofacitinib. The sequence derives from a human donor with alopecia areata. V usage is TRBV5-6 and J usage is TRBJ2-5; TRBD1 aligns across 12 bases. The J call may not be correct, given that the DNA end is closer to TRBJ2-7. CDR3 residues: CASSSRDRGPGEQYF. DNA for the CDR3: TGTGCCAGCAGCTCCAGGGACAGGGGGCCGGGCGAGCAGTACTTC.